This entry describes one T cell receptor beta chain. Amplification used 60 Vbeta primers and 13 Jbeta primers. TCRdb keeps only in-frame clones here, not all; method: immunoSEQ multiplex PCR. Found here are fewer than 350,000 clones, roughly 90% of them singletons; the top ten hold approximately 2.4%. This entry comes from a study of cytomegalovirus exposure and HLA in healthy donors. Germline V gene lookup returns CDR1 SGHAT and CDR2 FQDESV (reference sequence). There are 14 residues in the CDR3. The V segment lost 5 bases and the J segment 2 bases; nucleotides outside the gene matches: 4. Material: PBMCs. This receptor was identified in a woman aged 18-29 years in good health and CMV-seronegative. This chain links TRBV11-1 with TRBJ2-7; 9 bases are shared with TRBD1. Here the CDR3 DNA reads TGTGCCAGCAGCCCCGGGACAGGGACCTACGAGCAGTACTTC. It yields the protein CASSPGTGTYEQYF.